These 7 T cell receptor beta chains came from one sample sequenced in a study of blood T cells in healthy people across ages. Primers used in a second PCR of roughly 6 to 12 cycles were a sample-barcoded 5' primer and a J-beta primer mix. One entry per CDR3 protein results from TCRdb running MiXCR on the 5' RACE reads. The sample consists of roughly 500,000 distinct CDR3 sequences, 25% to 30% of them appearing once. Material for sequencing was blood. The receptors shown here come from a woman aged 70 to 79 in good health.

This clonotype was detected ten times or more. CDR3 loop: CAWSVLGTQYF. CDR3 DNA: TGTGCCTGGAGTGTACTGGGGACCCAGTACTTC. The V gene is TRBV30, the J gene TRBJ2-5; D gene uncertain. The CDR3 contains 11 residues. Per the germline V gene, CDR1 is GTSNPN and CDR2 is SVGIG (reference sequence). V shed 0 bases and J shed 7 bases, with 6 bases lying between them.

This clonotype has a handful of counts. The rearrangement joins TRBV20-1 to TRBJ2-1; D is ambiguous. CDR1 DFQATT and CDR2 SNEGSKA come from the germline V gene (reference sequence). The CDR3 totals 14 residues. Trimming cost V 3 bases and J 1 base, with 10 bases left between them. The CDR3 loop is CSASLRVSYNEQFF. CDR3 nucleotide sequence: TGCAGTGCTAGTCTACGGGTTTCCTACAATGAGCAGTTCTTC.

This clonotype was seen a few times. This chain connects TRBV4-1 to TRBJ1-5; D is uncertain. V was cut by 0 bases and J by 11 bases, with 17 bases left in between. The CDR3 has 15 residues. From germline, CDR1 is MGHRA and CDR2 YSYEKL. CDR3 protein: CASSQEVGEVMAQHF. The CDR3 DNA reads as TGCGCCAGCAGCCAAGAGGTTGGGGAGGTTATGGCCCAGCATTTT.

This clonotype was observed many times. This rearrangement joins TRBV10-3 to TRBJ2-1; D possibly corresponds to TRBD2 (6 bases). This CDR3 comprises 13 residues. Trimming cost V 4 bases and J 10 bases, with 14 bases left between them. Germline V gives CDR1 ENHRY, CDR2 SYGVKD. The CDR3 here is CAISGLEREEQFF. Written as DNA, the CDR3 is TGTGCCATCAGTGGACTAGAGAGAGAAGAGCAGTTCTTC.

The gene calls are TRBV19 and TRBJ2-5, with D hard to call. The CDR3 runs to 13 residues. The V gene lost 2 bases and the J gene lost 5 bases, with 9 bases spanning the gap. The germline V gene encodes CDR1 LNHDA and CDR2 SQIVND (reference sequence). The CDR3 region has the DNA TGTGCCAGTAGTATAATTCTAACGGAGACCCAGTACTTC. The encoded protein is CASSIILTETQYF.

In this sample, this clonotype turned up once. The chain uses TRBV20-1 and TRBJ2-7, with TRBD1 identical over 8 bases. The V and J ends lost 3 bases and 12 bases, in that order; junction bases with no gene match: 10. The germline V gene has CDR1 DFQATT and CDR2 SNEGSKA (reference sequence). The CDR3 contains 12 residues. CDR3: CSARETGVLLYF. The CDR3 DNA reads as TGCAGTGCTAGGGAGACAGGGGTCTTGCTGTACTTC.

The chain has TRBV7-9 and TRBJ2-3; D call uncertain. Trimming removed 3 bases from V and 0 bases from J, with 10 bases in between. The CDR3 consists of 15 residues. Looked up from germline, CDR1 is SEHNR and CDR2 is FQNEAQ (reference sequence). The CDR3 DNA reads TGTGCCAGCAGCTTTAACGCCTTAAGCACAGATACGCAGTATTTT. Amino acids: CASSFNALSTDTQYF.